The 7 T cell receptor beta chains in this list originate from one sample, sequenced in a study of technical replicates of blood from a handful of donors. Clones were sequenced by immunoSEQ multiplex PCR, and TCRdb holds only the in-frame ones, with some missing. The sample contains fewer than 65,000 clones, 80% to 90% of which appear only once. Material: PBMCs. The origin of the receptors is a human donor in good health. Some clones in this sample may be carry-over from other donors' samples.

The chain has TRBV27 and TRBJ1-1; no reliable D call. Germline V gene data show CDR1 as MNHEY and CDR2 as SMNVEV (reference sequence). The CDR3 totals 12 residues. The V end lost 3 bases, the J end lost 4 bases, and 6 bases lay between the germline ends. This CDR3 reads CASSFRGTEAFF. The CDR3 DNA sequence: TGTGCCAGCAGTTTCCGGGGCACTGAAGCTTTCTTT.

DNA of the CDR3: TGTGCCAGCAGCCAAGAAGGAGTAGGACAGGGGGATACGCAGTATTTT. Protein sequence: CASSQEGVGQGDTQYF. This chain uses TRBV4-2 with TRBJ2-3, with 9 bases identical to TRBD1. The CDR3 has 16 residues. The V and J ends lost 0 bases and 6 bases, in that order; junction bases with no gene match: 7. CDR1 LGHNA and CDR2 YNFKEQ come from the germline V gene.

The rearrangement joins TRBV6-5 to TRBJ2-6, with a possible D match to TRBD2 (5 bases). This CDR3 spans 15 amino acids. Trimming removed 5 bases at V and 0 bases at J, with 8 bases between. Germline lookup yields CDR1 MNHEY and CDR2 SVGAGI. This chain's CDR3 is CASSGGFSGANVLTF. The CDR3 DNA sequence: TGTGCCAGCAGTGGCGGGTTCTCTGGGGCCAACGTCCTGACTTTC.

This chain connects TRBV4-3 to TRBJ2-1; 9 positions match TRBD2. This CDR3 comprises 17 residues. V lost 0 bases and J lost 5; bases outside the gene matches: 8. Looked up from germline, CDR1 is LGHNA and CDR2 is YSLEER. The CDR3 loop is CASSQDRAGGPHNEQFF. CDR3 in DNA: TGCGCCAGCAGCCAAGATAGGGCGGGAGGGCCGCACAATGAGCAGTTCTTC.

The rearrangement joins TRBV5-5 to TRBJ2-3; TRBD2 matches 8 bases. J lost 6 bases, V lost 2 bases, and 2 bases had no gene match. Germline V gene data show CDR1 as SGHKS and CDR2 as YYEKEE (reference sequence). The CDR3 is 13 amino acids. DNA for the CDR3: TGTGCCAGCAGCTTTCAGCGGGGGGATACGCAGTATTTT. Translating gives CASSFQRGDTQYF.

The chain uses TRBV11-3 and TRBJ1-1, with TRBD1 matching 7 bases. The CDR3 loop spans 15 amino acids. After removal of 1 base from V and 1 base from J, the junction contained 3 bases not matched to a gene. Germline V lookup: CDR1 SGHNT, CDR2 YENEEA. The CDR3: CASSLVEGANTEAFF. DNA of the CDR3: TGTGCCAGCAGCTTAGTGGAGGGGGCGAACACTGAAGCTTTCTTT.

Here the CDR3 reads CASSSTIRGDTSPQHF. CDR3 nucleotide sequence: TGTGCCAGTAGTTCGACAATACGTGGGGACACCTCTCCCCAGCATTTT. The genes are TRBV19 and TRBJ1-5; D is perhaps TRBD1 (6 bases). The CDR3 loop spans 16 amino acids. Germline lookup yields CDR1 LNHDA and CDR2 SQIVND (reference sequence). Trimming shortened V by 5 bases and J by 10 bases, and 24 bases separated the two germline ends.